This passage covers 19 T cell receptor beta chains from one sample sequenced in a study of shared clonotypes between healthy human individuals. Sequenced by immunoSEQ multiplex PCR; TCRdb stores in-frame clones only, minus some. The data hold a few million clones, with around 92% observed a single time. Sample: naive CD4+ T cells from PBMCs. As to subset: CD45RA+ positively selected. All receptors derive from a man between 18 and 29 years old in good health. Some clones in this sample may be carry-over from other donors' samples.

This clone was observed a single time. The chain employs TRBV4-1 and TRBJ1-2; D is unresolved. The CDR3 spans 18 residues. Trimming took 2 bases from V and 1 from J, leaving 20 bases between them. Germline V gives CDR1 MGHRA, CDR2 YSYEKL. CDR3 coding DNA: TGCGCCAGCAGCCAAAGGGTAGCGGACCATCAGGATAACTATGGCTACACCTTC. Amino acids: CASSQRVADHQDNYGYTF.

This chain connects TRBV7-2 to TRBJ2-1, with D possibly matching TRBD2 (5 bases). Germline CDR1 and CDR2: SGHTA and FQGNSA. This CDR3 spans 16 amino acids. V lost 5 bases and J lost 7, with 21 bases in between. The CDR3 sequence: CASSARPVERGNEQFF. The CDR3 DNA sequence: TGTGCCAGCAGCGCCCGACCTGTTGAGAGAGGGAATGAGCAGTTCTTC.

Note on this clone: The sample carries other DNA sequences with the same CDR3. The chain recombines TRBV15 with TRBJ1-4; D gene ambiguous. V was trimmed by 0 bases and J by 0 bases, leaving 2 bases between them. Germline assignment: CDR1 LNHNV and CDR2 YYDKDF (reference sequence). The CDR3 length is 14 residues. The CDR3 DNA reads TGTGCCACCAGCAGAGATTCAACTAATGAAAAACTGTTTTTT. Its protein product is CATSRDSTNEKLFF. Filled out from reference TRBV15 and TRBJ1-4, the complete variable domain reads DAMVIQNPRYQVTQFGKPVTLSCSQTLNHNVMYWYQQKSSQAPKLLFHYYDKDFNNEADTPDNFQSRRPNTSFCFLDIRSPGLGDTAMYLCATSRDSTNEKLFFGSGTQLSVL.

In nucleotides, the CDR3 is TGTGCCAGCAGTTCGGACCCATATAAAGAGACCCAGTACTTC. Its protein product is CASSSDPYKETQYF. V is TRBV27 and J is TRBJ2-5; D gene uncertain. Germline V gene data show CDR1 as MNHEY and CDR2 as SMNVEV (reference sequence). V was pared by 4 bases and J by 3 bases, with 12 bases between. The CDR3 loop spans 14 amino acids.

This chain connects TRBV4-1 to TRBJ1-2; a weak D match, TRBD1 (5 bases). The CDR3 is made up of 16 amino acids. The germline CDR1 and CDR2 sequences are MGHRA and YSYEKL. The ends were cut back, 0 bases at V and 8 bases at J, with 19 bases in the middle. The CDR3 sequence: CASSQEEGRGLFGYTF. For the CDR3, the DNA is TGCGCCAGCAGCCAAGAGGAGGGGAGAGGCCTCTTCGGCTACACCTTC.

This clone was seen once. The chain has TRBV6-5 and TRBJ1-2; 9 nucleotides agree with TRBD1. The CDR3 covers 14 residues. Germline-derived CDR1 and CDR2 are MNHEY and SVGAGI. Losses at the gene ends were 10 bases for V and 5 bases for J; bases not matched to a gene: 11. The CDR3 protein is CATNTPGQGYGYTF. The CDR3 nucleotides read TGTGCCACCAACACACCGGGACAGGGATATGGCTACACCTTC.

The V and J genes are TRBV5-1 and TRBJ1-4; D gene uncertain. The CDR3 covers 14 residues. Deletions cut 0 bases from V and 8 bases from J, with 11 bases between. CDR1 and CDR2 (germline): SGHRS, YFSETQ. CDR3 nucleotides: TGCGCCAGCAGCTTGGGGGCAGCAGGCGAAAAACTGTTTTTT. Translation: CASSLGAAGEKLFF.

V is TRBV28 and J is TRBJ1-1, with 8 bases lining up with TRBD1. The length of the CDR3 is 18 residues. Germline V CDR1 and CDR2: MDHEN, SYDVKM. V shed 8 bases and J 0 bases; nucleotides not matched to a gene: 17. CDR3: CASFLWKAQGAVNTEAFF. CDR3 bases: TGTGCCAGCTTCCTTTGGAAGGCCCAGGGGGCGGTGAACACTGAAGCTTTCTTT.

The chain joins TRBV4-2 to TRBJ2-1, with 13 positions matching TRBD2. CDR1 is LGHNA and CDR2 is YNFKEQ in the germline V gene. The V segment lost 3 bases and the J segment 4 bases; nucleotides outside the gene matches: 9. This CDR3 region has 18 residues. The CDR3 DNA is TGTGCCAGCAGCCAGCCTACCGGGACTAGCGGGAATTACAATGAGCAGTTCTTC. This sequence encodes CASSQPTGTSGNYNEQFF.

This chain joins TRBV28 and TRBJ2-3; no definite D call. From germline, CDR1 is MDHEN and CDR2 SYDVKM. Between the trimmed V and J ends, which lost 4 bases and 4 bases, there was a span of 6 bases. The CDR3 contains 12 residues. The CDR3 DNA sequence: TGTGCCAGCAGTTCAACATCAGATACGCAGTATTTT. Its protein product is CASSSTSDTQYF.

This clone showed up just once. The rearrangement uses TRBV19 and TRBJ1-3; D uncertain. Per the germline V gene, CDR1 is LNHDA and CDR2 is SQIVND (reference sequence). Trimming removed 5 bases at V and 4 bases at J, with 18 bases between. The CDR3 length is 16 residues. In DNA form, the CDR3 reads TGTGCCAGTAGTCAAAACAGCGTCTCGACGGGAAACACCATATATTTT. Protein: CASSQNSVSTGNTIYF.

This clone occurred once. The rearrangement links TRBV5-1 to TRBJ1-3, with D tentatively TRBD1 (5 bases). Deletions cut 2 bases from V and 6 bases from J, with 12 bases between. CDR1 is SGHRS and CDR2 is YFSETQ in the germline V gene. This CDR3 is built from 14 residues. CDR3 protein: CASSFRGRENTIYF. As DNA, the CDR3 is TGCGCCAGCAGCTTCCGGGGACGCGAAAACACCATATATTTT.

V usage is TRBV7-2 and J usage is TRBJ2-1; 8 positions match TRBD2. V shed 7 bases and J 9 bases; nucleotides not matched to a gene: 11. CDR3 length: 14 residues. CDR1 is SGHTA and CDR2 is FQGNSA in the germline V gene. Here the CDR3 reads CASKSRLATGEQFF. CDR3 DNA sequence: TGTGCCAGCAAATCGAGACTAGCGACAGGTGAGCAGTTCTTC. The full variable domain, its missing parts supplied by reference TRBV7-2 and TRBJ2-1, is GAGVSQSPSNKVTEKGKDVELRCDPISGHTALYWYRQSLGQGLEFLIYFQGNSAPDKSGLPSDRFSAERTGGSVSTLTIQRTQQEDSAVYLCASKSRLATGEQFFGPGTRLTVL.

This chain links TRBV11-2 with TRBJ2-5; TRBD2 matches at 11 bases. The CDR3 is 18 residues long. Germline lookup yields CDR1 SGHAT and CDR2 FQNNGV. Unmatched junction bases numbered 9, after V lost 3 bases and J lost 0 bases. The CDR3 loop reads CASSFTSGSGPYQETQYF. The CDR3 coding sequence is TGTGCCAGCAGCTTTACTAGCGGGAGTGGTCCATACCAAGAGACCCAGTACTTC.

The chain carries TRBV6-5 and TRBJ2-7; D possibly corresponds to TRBD1 (5 bases). This CDR3 spans 15 amino acids. Looked up from germline, CDR1 is MNHEY and CDR2 is SVGAGI. The V gene lost 5 bases and the J gene lost 0 bases, with 14 bases spanning the gap. The CDR3 nucleotides read TGTGCCAGCAGTACCGAAGGGGTATACTCCTACGAGCAGTACTTC. It codes for CASSTEGVYSYEQYF.

Turning to this clone: Additional DNA sequences in this sample encode the identical CDR3. The gene calls are TRBV5-4 and TRBJ2-7, with TRBD1 matching over 9 bases. Germline V gene sequence: CDR1 SGHNT, CDR2 YYREEE (reference sequence). Unmatched junction bases numbered 0, after V lost 0 bases and J lost 2 bases. This CDR3 comprises 14 residues. The CDR3 DNA is TGTGCCAGCAGCTTGGGACAGGGGGCCTACGAGCAGTACTTC. Its translation is CASSLGQGAYEQYF.

About this clone itself: Different DNA sequences within this sample yield the same CDR3. The V and J genes are TRBV5-1 and TRBJ2-3, with D possibly being TRBD1 or TRBD2 (5 bases each). Trimming removed 4 bases from V and 2 bases from J, with 11 bases in between. This CDR3 region has 14 residues. CDR1 SGHRS and CDR2 YFSETQ come from the germline V gene. CDR3 in DNA: TGCGCCAGCAGCCCCGGGGCCTCCACAGATACGCAGTATTTT. The encoded protein is CASSPGASTDTQYF.

The J gene is TRBJ1-2, the V gene TRBV15; D call uncertain. V was trimmed by 5 bases and J by 5 bases, leaving 15 bases between them. Germline CDR1 reads LNHNV; CDR2 reads YYDKDF (reference sequence). The CDR3 is 14 amino acids. The CDR3 here is CATSPSGRAYGYTF. The CDR3, as DNA: TGTGCCACCAGCCCGAGTGGCCGGGCATATGGCTACACCTTC.

V usage is TRBV9 and J usage is TRBJ1-1; maybe TRBD1 (6 bases). The CDR3 is made up of 14 amino acids. V was trimmed by 4 bases and J by 1 base, leaving 11 bases between them. The germline CDR1 and CDR2 sequences are SGDLS and YYNGEE. CDR3 amino acids: CASSTVQGNTEAFF. As DNA, the CDR3 is TGTGCCAGCAGCACAGTACAGGGGAACACTGAAGCTTTCTTT.